Reported below is one T cell receptor beta chain. Germline V lookup: CDR1 LNHNV, CDR2 YYDKDF (reference sequence). The V and J ends lost 7 bases and 5 bases respectively, with 6 bases between them. There are 11 residues in the CDR3. Per the study methods: Researchers report that nucleated cell counts were estimated from reference gene primer amplification. This table comes from immunoSEQ multiplex PCR, and its TCRdb copy is limited to in-frame clones, with some not included. Clone size and the V and J calls come from that table; the DNA yielded D and trimming. The sample contains 55,000 to 75,000 clones, 85% to 90% of which appear only once. This sample stems from a study of blood T cell repertoires in COVID-19. Across the whole study: Specimens from acute and convalescent COVID-19 originated in the United States, Italy and Spain. T cells, B-cell-depleted T cells, or PBMCs provided the cDNA or gDNA that served as material.

This sequence joins TRBV15 and TRBJ1-5, with TRBD1 as a possible D gene (5 bases). The sequencing sample was made of peripheral blood. The sequence came from a man in his fifties or sixties with acute or convalescent COVID-19. CDR3 sequence reads: CATKGDQPQHF. CDR3 nucleotide sequence: TGTGCCACCAAAGGGGATCAGCCCCAGCATTTT.